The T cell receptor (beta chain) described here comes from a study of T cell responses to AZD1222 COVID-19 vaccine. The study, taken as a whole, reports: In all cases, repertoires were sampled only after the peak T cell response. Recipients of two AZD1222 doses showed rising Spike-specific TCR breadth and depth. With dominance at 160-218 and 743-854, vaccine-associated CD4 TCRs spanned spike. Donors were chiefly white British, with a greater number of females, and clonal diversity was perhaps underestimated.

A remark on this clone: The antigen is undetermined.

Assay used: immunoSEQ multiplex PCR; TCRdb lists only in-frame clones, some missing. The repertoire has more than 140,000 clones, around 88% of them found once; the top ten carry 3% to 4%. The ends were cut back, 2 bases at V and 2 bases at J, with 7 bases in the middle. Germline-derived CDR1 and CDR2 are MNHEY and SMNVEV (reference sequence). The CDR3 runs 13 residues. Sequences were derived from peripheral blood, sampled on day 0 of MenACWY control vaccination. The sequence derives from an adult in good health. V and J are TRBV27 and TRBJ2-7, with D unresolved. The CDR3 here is CASSLKPTYEQYF. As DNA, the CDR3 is TGTGCCAGCAGTTTAAAGCCGACCTACGAGCAGTACTTC.